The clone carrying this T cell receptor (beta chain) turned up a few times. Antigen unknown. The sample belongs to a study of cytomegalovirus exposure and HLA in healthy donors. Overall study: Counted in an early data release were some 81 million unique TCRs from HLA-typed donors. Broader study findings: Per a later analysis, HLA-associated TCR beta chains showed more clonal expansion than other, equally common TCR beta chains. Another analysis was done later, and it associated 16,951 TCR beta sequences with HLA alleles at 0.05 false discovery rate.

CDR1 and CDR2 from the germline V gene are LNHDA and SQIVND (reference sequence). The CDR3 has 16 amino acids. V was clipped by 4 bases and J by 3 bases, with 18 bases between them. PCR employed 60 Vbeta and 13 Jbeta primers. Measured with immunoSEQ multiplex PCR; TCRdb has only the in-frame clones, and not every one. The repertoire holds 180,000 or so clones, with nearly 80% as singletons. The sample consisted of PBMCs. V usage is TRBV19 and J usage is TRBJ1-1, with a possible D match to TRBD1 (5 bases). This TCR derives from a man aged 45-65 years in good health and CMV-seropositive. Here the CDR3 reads CASSTLLLGPYTEAFF. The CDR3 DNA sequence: TGTGCCAGTAGTACTCTACTACTGGGGCCATACACTGAAGCTTTCTTT.